A single sample is the source of the 18 T cell receptor beta chains below, sequenced in a study of T cells in Graves' hyperthyroidism and ophthalmopathy. Researchers amplified the TCR beta CDR3 regions from RNA transcripts. An initial round of RT-PCR targeting the TCR CDR3 relied on the HTBI primer set. TCRdb re-called the multiplex PCR reads with MiXCR, one entry per CDR3 protein. The sample shows approximately 600,000 distinct CDR3 sequences, around 20% of them seen only once. The specimen sequenced was blood. The receptor source for this set is a man aged 25 to 40 with Graves' ophthalmopathy.

J is TRBJ1-5 and V is TRBV6-6; D gene uncertain. This CDR3 region has 14 residues. Trimming took 0 bases from V and 5 from J, leaving 8 bases between them. Per germline, CDR1 MNHNY and CDR2 SVGAGI (reference sequence). This chain's CDR3 is CASSYSAGYQPQHF. CDR3 nucleotide sequence: TGTGCCAGCAGTTACTCAGCCGGGTATCAGCCCCAGCATTTT.

This sequence joins TRBV6-1 and TRBJ1-5; unclear D gene. The CDR3 loop spans 12 amino acids. Trimming left V 2 bases short and J 4 bases short, with 3 bases between. The germline V gene has CDR1 MNHNS and CDR2 SASEGT. The CDR3 spells CASSEPNQPQHF. The CDR3 DNA follows: TGTGCCAGCAGTGAACCGAATCAGCCCCAGCATTTT.

There are a few counts of this clonotype. This chain joins TRBV7-9 and TRBJ1-1, with D unresolved. Germline V gene data show CDR1 as SEHNR and CDR2 as FQNEAQ (reference sequence). The ends were cut back, 7 bases at V and 5 bases at J, with 14 bases in the middle. This CDR3 region has 13 residues. The CDR3 DNA reads TGTGCCAGCATCGTGTCCCCCCGGACTGAAGCTTTCTTT. Its translation is CASIVSPRTEAFF.

This clonotype has a count of ten or more. The chain combines TRBV28 with TRBJ2-7, with a weak D call TRBD1 (5 bases). Per germline, CDR1 MDHEN and CDR2 SYDVKM. This CDR3 is built from 14 residues. Trimming took off 3 bases at V and 3 bases at J, with 12 bases between the two ends. CDR3 amino acids: CASSLAGKGYEQYF. The CDR3 nucleotides are TGTGCCAGCAGTTTGGCAGGGAAGGGCTACGAGCAGTACTTC.

The rearrangement joins TRBV11-2 to TRBJ2-1; 12 bases align to TRBD2. Per the germline V gene, CDR1 is SGHAT and CDR2 is FQNNGV. V lost 7 bases, J lost 3 bases, and 7 bases stayed unmatched. This CDR3 has 16 residues. The CDR3 DNA sequence: TGTGCCAGCACCCATCGACTAGCGGGAGTCTACAATGAGCAGTTCTTC. Protein: CASTHRLAGVYNEQFF.

This clonotype has a handful of counts. This chain connects TRBV6-2 or TRBV6-3 to TRBJ2-7, with D perhaps matching TRBD1 (5 bases). Germline CDR1 is MNHEY and CDR2 is SVGEGT. V lost 1 base and J lost 5, with 12 bases in between. This CDR3 spans 14 amino acids. The CDR3 DNA reads as TGTGCCAGCAGTTACTTGGCCAGGGTTCACGAGCAGTACTTC. This codes for CASSYLARVHEQYF.

V is TRBV20-1 and J is TRBJ2-1; 10 bases agree with TRBD1. The germline gives CDR1 DFQATT, CDR2 SNEGSKA (reference sequence). V was pared by 5 bases and J by 6 bases, with 7 bases of the junction left unmatched. This CDR3 has 14 residues. DNA for the CDR3: TGCAGTGCTTCCCCGGGACAGGGGTTCAATGAGCAGTTCTTC. Amino acid sequence: CSASPGQGFNEQFF.

This clonotype turned up a few times. The gene calls are TRBV28 and TRBJ1-1; the match to TRBD1 covers 9 bases. Germline V gene data show CDR1 as MDHEN and CDR2 as SYDVKM. V was clipped by 1 base and J by 4 bases; unmatched bases: 1. The CDR3 has 14 amino acids. The CDR3 DNA is TGTGCCAGCAGTTTATCACAGGGGGCCACTGAAGCTTTCTTT. Its translation: CASSLSQGATEAFF. The variable domain in full, with the rest retrieved from reference TRBV28 and TRBJ1-1, is DVKVTQSSRYLVKRTGEKVFLECVQDMDHENMFWYRQDPGLGLRLIYFSYDVKMKEKGDIPEGYSVSREKKERFSLILESASTNQTSMYLCASSLSQGATEAFFGQGTRLTVV.

This clonotype has just a few counts. The gene calls are TRBV11-2 and TRBJ2-5; D perhaps matches TRBD1 (6 bases). Between the trimmed V and J ends, which lost 5 bases and 5 bases, there was a span of 15 bases. Germline CDR1 SGHAT, CDR2 FQNNGV. The CDR3 consists of 14 residues. CDR3 amino acids: CASSPHHRAETQYF. The CDR3 DNA sequence: TGTGCCAGCAGCCCACACCACAGGGCGGAGACCCAGTACTTC.

The sample holds many counts of this clonotype. This rearrangement joins TRBV30 to TRBJ1-5; no clear D gene. Germline assignment: CDR1 GTSNPN and CDR2 SVGIG (reference sequence). This CDR3 is 14 amino acids long. V shed 3 bases and J shed 7 bases, with 16 bases lying between them. In DNA form, the CDR3 reads TGTGCCTGGAGCGGACTGACCGAGATCCAGCCCCAGCATTTT. Its protein is CAWSGLTEIQPQHF.

The J gene is TRBJ2-7, the V gene TRBV7-9; D gene uncertain. The CDR3 has 14 residues. Germline assignment: CDR1 SEHNR and CDR2 FQNEAQ (reference sequence). The V gene lost 3 bases and the J gene lost 6 bases, with 15 bases spanning the gap. CDR3 amino acids: CASSFDGPVSEQYF. The CDR3 DNA follows: TGTGCCAGCAGCTTCGACGGTCCTGTTTCCGAGCAGTACTTC.

This clonotype was observed a handful of times. The DNA of the CDR3 is TGTGCCAGCAGTTACTCTGGACAGTTCCGCACAGATACGCAGTATTTT. Translated: CASSYSGQFRTDTQYF. The chain has TRBV6-2 or TRBV6-3 and TRBJ2-3; TRBD1 is a possible D gene (6 bases). Germline CDR1 is MNHEY and CDR2 is SVGEGT. The germline V and J ends were trimmed by 0 bases and 1 base, with 11 bases remaining between them. The CDR3 runs to 16 residues.

In this sample, this clonotype turned up many times. The gene calls are TRBV11-3 and TRBJ2-1; 16 bases map to TRBD2. CDR3 size: 18 residues. Germline trimming cut 5 bases from V and 6 bases from J; bases unmatched to any gene: 10. Germline V gene sequence: CDR1 SGHNT, CDR2 YENEEA. Written as DNA, the CDR3 is TGTGCCAGCAGCACGGGACTAGCGGGAGGGCCGGGGCTCAATGAGCAGTTCTTC. Its protein product is CASSTGLAGGPGLNEQFF.

This clonotype appeared many times. The chain employs TRBV28 and TRBJ1-1; no reliable D call. Germline V gene sequence: CDR1 MDHEN, CDR2 SYDVKM. V was pared by 7 bases and J by 4 bases, with 7 bases between. The CDR3 contains 11 residues. CDR3 residues: CASTTATEAFF. CDR3 in DNA: TGTGCCAGCACTACCGCCACTGAAGCTTTCTTT.

This clonotype occurred many times. The rearrangement joins TRBV28 to TRBJ2-5; 12 bases fit TRBD1. This CDR3 spans 16 amino acids. Germline CDR1 is MDHEN and CDR2 is SYDVKM. The J segment lost 5 bases and the V segment lost 7 bases, leaving 11 bases of the junction unmatched. This CDR3 is CASTKAGTGGFETQYF. For the CDR3, the DNA is TGTGCCAGCACCAAGGCTGGGACAGGGGGCTTTGAGACCCAGTACTTC.

This clonotype was found a few times. The rearrangement uses TRBV7-6 and TRBJ2-1; D not certain. This CDR3 comprises 13 residues. In germline, CDR1 is SGHVS, CDR2 FNYEAQ. The V gene lost 5 bases and the J gene lost 7 bases, with 12 bases spanning the gap. The CDR3 spells CASSPLSTNEQFF. The CDR3 nucleotides are TGTGCCAGCAGCCCCCTGTCGACAAATGAGCAGTTCTTC.

This clonotype was observed at least ten times. The chain is built from TRBV30 and TRBJ2-3; D is ambiguous. This CDR3 has 13 residues. With 1 base removed from V and 2 bases from J, the gap between germline ends came to 7 bases. Germline V gives CDR1 GTSNPN, CDR2 SVGIG (reference sequence). In nucleotides, the CDR3 is TGTGCCTGGAGTGGGCTACACACAGATACGCAGTATTTT. Translating gives CAWSGLHTDTQYF.

Ten or more counts support this clonotype. The chain combines TRBV2 with TRBJ2-5; 8 nucleotides match TRBD1. Germline V gene sequence: CDR1 SNHLY, CDR2 FYNNEI. CDR3 size: 15 residues. Germline trimming cut 3 bases from V and 4 bases from J; bases unmatched to any gene: 7. The DNA for the CDR3 is TGTGCCAGCAGTGAGCCCAGGGGGCAGGGAGAGACCCAGTACTTC. It specifies CASSEPRGQGETQYF.